These T cell receptor beta chains were read from a single sample in a study of cytomegalovirus exposure and HLA in healthy donors. Repertoires were generated with immunoSEQ multiplex PCR, while TCRdb's copy carries only in-frame clones and drops some. There are 150,000 to 200,000 clones in the sample; roughly 79% occur only once, and less than 9% lies in the top ten. Sequences were obtained from PBMCs. All receptors derive from a male donor in good health and CMV-seropositive. Both conserved end residues are part of each CDR3. The order of the fields is V gene, J gene, D gene, clone size, CDR3 DNA, CDR3 protein. A D gene is named only where the DNA matches it firmly. A clone size is listed for some rows: how often the clone was seen (once, few, many), or a class if it is expanded.

TRBV13	TRBJ2-7	-	few	TGTGCCAGCACTACGACACTTTCCTACGAGCAGTACTTC	CASTTTLSYEQYF
TRBV21-1	TRBJ1-4	-	once	TGTGCCAGCCCGAAGGGTAACAGGACCTTTAATGAAAAACTGTTTTTT	CASPKGNRTFNEKLFF
TRBV10-2	TRBJ2-1	TRBD2	once	TGCGCCACTCGATCCGTAGCGGGCGAGAGTGAGCAGTTCTTC	CATRSVAGESEQFF
TRBV6-1	TRBJ1-5	-	few	TGTGCCAGCAGTGAACCTCCGGGATGGAGGGGCCGCAATCAGCCCCAGCATTTT	CASSEPPGWRGRNQPQHF
TRBV15	TRBJ1-6	-	-	TGTGCCACCAGCAGAGGCGGGACGGGAAATTCACCCCTCCACTTT	CATSRGGTGNSPLHF
TRBV7-8	TRBJ1-2	TRBD1	few	TGTGCCAGCAGCTTATGTCACAGGGGCCCCCCAGTTGGTAGGTATGGCTACACCTTC	CASSLCHRGPPVGRYGYTF
TRBV27	TRBJ2-5	-	-	TGTGCCAGCAGTTTATCGTCGGGGAGGAGGGAGACCCAGTACTTC	CASSLSSGRRETQYF
TRBV25-1	TRBJ2-5	-	-	TGTGCCAGCAGTGGGGACACCCAAGAGACCCAGTACTTC	CASSGDTQETQYF
TRBV5-1	TRBJ2-2	TRBD2	-	TGCGCCAGCACTTTCCGACTAGCGGGGGACACCGGGGAGCTGTTTTTT	CASTFRLAGDTGELFF
TRBV11-2	TRBJ2-2	-	-	TGTGCCAGCAGCCCCCGACAGATGGCAACCGGGGAGCTGTTTTTT	CASSPRQMATGELFF
TRBV5-4	TRBJ2-3	TRBD2	-	TGTGCCAGCAGCTTCGGACTAGCGGGGGCAGATACGCAGTATTTT	CASSFGLAGADTQYF
TRBV2	TRBJ2-2	-	-	TGTGCCAGCAGCATCAACAGGGTGCAGGGCACCGGGGAGCTGTTTTTT	CASSINRVQGTGELFF
TRBV6-6	TRBJ2-7	-	-	TGTGCCAGCAACGCGGGACTTTTCCCCTACGAGCAGTACTTC	CASNAGLFPYEQYF
TRBV4-1	TRBJ1-3	-	few	TGCGCCAGCAGCCAGGGCGAGGGCGGGAACACCATATATTTT	CASSQGEGGNTIYF
TRBV29-1	TRBJ2-1	-	-	TGCGCGGGGCGTGGCGGGAATGAGCAGTTCTTC	CAGRGGNEQFF
TRBV19	TRBJ1-5	TRBD1	-	TGTGCCAGTCGGGACAGATACAATCAGCCCCAGCATTTT	CASRDRYNQPQHF